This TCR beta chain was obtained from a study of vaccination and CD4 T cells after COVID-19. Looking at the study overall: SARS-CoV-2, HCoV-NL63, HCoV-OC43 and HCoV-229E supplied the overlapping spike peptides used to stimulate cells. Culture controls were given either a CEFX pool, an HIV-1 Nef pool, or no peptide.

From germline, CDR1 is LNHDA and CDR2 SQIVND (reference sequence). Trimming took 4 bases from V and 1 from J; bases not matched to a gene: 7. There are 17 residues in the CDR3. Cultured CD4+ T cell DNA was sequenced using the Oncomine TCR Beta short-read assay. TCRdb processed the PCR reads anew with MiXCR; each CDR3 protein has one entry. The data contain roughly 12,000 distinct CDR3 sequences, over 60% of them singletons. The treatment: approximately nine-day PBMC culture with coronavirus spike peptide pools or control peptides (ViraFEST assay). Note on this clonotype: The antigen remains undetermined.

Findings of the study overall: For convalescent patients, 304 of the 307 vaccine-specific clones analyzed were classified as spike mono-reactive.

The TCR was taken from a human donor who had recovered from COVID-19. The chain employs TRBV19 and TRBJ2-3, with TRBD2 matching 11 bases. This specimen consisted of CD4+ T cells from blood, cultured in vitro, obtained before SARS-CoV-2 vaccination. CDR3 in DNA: TGTGCCAGTAGTACCCCGCCGGGACTAGCGGGCACAGATACGCAGTATTTT. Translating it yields CASSTPPGLAGTDTQYF.